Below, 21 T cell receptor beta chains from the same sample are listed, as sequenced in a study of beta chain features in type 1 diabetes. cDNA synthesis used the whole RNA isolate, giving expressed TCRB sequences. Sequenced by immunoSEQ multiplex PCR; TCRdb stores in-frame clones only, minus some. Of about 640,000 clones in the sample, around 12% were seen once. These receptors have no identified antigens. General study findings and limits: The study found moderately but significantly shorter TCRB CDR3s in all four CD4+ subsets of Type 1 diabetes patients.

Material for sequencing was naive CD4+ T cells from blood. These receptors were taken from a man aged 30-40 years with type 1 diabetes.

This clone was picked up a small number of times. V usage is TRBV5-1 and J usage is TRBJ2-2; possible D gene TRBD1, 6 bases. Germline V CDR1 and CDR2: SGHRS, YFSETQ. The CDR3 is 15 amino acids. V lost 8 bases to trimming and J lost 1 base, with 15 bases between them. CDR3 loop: CASSGAAVNTGELFF. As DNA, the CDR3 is TGCGCCAGTTCAGGGGCCGCGGTGAACACCGGGGAGCTGTTTTTT.

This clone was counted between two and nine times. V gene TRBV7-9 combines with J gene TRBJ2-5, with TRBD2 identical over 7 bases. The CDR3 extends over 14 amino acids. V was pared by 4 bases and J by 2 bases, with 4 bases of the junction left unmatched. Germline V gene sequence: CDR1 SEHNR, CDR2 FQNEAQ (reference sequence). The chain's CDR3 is CASSSVGGQETQYF. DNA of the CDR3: TGTGCCAGCAGCTCTGTCGGGGGGCAAGAGACCCAGTACTTC.

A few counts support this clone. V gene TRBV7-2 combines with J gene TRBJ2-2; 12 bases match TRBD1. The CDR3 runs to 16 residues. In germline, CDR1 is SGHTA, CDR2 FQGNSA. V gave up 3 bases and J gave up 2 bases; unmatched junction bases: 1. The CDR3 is CASSLGQGANTGELFF. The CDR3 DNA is TGTGCCAGCAGCTTGGGACAGGGGGCAAACACCGGGGAGCTGTTTTTT.

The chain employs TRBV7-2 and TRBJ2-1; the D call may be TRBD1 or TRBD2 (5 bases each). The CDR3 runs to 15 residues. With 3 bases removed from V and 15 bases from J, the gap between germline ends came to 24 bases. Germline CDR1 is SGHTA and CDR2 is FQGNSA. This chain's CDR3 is CASSFYGTASSKLFF. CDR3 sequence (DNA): TGTGCCAGCAGCTTTTACGGGACGGCTTCATCTAAGCTGTTCTTC.

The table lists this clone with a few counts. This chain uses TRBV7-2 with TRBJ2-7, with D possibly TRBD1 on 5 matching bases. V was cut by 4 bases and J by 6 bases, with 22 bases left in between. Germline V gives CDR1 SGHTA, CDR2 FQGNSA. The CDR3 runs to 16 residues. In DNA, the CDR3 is TGTGCCAGCAGCTACCAGGGCAGCACGGCAACCTTCGAGCAGTACTTC. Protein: CASSYQGSTATFEQYF.

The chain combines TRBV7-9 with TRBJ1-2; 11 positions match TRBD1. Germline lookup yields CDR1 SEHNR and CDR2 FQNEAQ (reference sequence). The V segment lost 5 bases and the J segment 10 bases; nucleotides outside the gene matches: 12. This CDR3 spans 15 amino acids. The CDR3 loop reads CASSMGQGVLKNYTF. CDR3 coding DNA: TGTGCCAGCAGCATGGGACAGGGGGTCTTAAAAAACTACACCTTC.

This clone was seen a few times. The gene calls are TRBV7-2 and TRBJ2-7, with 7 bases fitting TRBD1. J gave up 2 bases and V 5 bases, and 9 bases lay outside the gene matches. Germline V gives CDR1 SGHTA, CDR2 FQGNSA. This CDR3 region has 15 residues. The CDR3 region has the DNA TGTGCCAGCAGCCGAGACGGGACAGTTGCCTACGAGCAGTACTTC. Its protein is CASSRDGTVAYEQYF.

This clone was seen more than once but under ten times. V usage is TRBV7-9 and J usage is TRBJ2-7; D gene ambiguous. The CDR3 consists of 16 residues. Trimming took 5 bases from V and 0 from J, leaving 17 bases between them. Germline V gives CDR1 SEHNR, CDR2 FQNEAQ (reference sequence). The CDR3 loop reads CASSTEAQAPSYEQYF. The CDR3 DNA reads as TGTGCCAGCAGCACAGAGGCCCAGGCCCCCTCCTACGAGCAGTACTTC.

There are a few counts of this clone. The CDR3 region is CAIRRQPGNTIYF. The CDR3 DNA is TGTGCCATCAGGAGACAACCTGGAAACACCATATATTTT. The chain uses TRBV10-3 and TRBJ1-3; no clear D. The germline V gene encodes CDR1 ENHRY and CDR2 SYGVKD. The CDR3 loop spans 13 amino acids. V was cut by 6 bases and J by 2 bases, with 8 bases left in between.

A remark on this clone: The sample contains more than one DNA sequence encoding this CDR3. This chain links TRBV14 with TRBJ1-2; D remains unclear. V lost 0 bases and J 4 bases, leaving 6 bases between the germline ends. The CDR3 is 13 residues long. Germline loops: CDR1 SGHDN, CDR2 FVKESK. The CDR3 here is CASSQDSAYGYTF. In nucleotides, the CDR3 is TGTGCCAGCAGCCAAGATTCTGCCTATGGCTACACCTTC.

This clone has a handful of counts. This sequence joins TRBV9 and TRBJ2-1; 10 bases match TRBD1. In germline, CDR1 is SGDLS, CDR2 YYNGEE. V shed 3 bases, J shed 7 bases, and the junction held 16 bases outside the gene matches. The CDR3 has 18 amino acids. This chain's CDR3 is CASSASLKPGQGRNEQFF. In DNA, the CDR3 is TGTGCCAGCAGCGCCTCCTTAAAACCGGGACAGGGGAGAAATGAGCAGTTCTTC.

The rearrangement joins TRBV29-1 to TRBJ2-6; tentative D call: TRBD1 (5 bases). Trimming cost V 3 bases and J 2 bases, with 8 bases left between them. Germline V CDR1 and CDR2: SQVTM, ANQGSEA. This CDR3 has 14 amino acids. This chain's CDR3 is CSVEQGTGANVLTF. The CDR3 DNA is TGCAGCGTTGAGCAGGGTACTGGGGCCAACGTCCTGACTTTC.

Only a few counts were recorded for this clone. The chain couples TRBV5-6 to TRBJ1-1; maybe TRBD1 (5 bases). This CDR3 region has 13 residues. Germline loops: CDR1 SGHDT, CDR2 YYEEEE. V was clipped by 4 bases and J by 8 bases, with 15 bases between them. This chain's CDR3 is CASSRQRITEAFF. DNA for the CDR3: TGTGCCAGCAGCAGACAGAGGATCACCGAAGCTTTCTTT.

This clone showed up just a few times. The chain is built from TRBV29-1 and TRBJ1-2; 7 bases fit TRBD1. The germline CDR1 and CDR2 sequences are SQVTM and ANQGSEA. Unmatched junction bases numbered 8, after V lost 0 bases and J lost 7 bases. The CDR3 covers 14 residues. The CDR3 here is CSVEDNRGLGGYTF. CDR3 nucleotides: TGCAGCGTTGAAGATAATAGGGGGCTTGGTGGCTACACCTTC.

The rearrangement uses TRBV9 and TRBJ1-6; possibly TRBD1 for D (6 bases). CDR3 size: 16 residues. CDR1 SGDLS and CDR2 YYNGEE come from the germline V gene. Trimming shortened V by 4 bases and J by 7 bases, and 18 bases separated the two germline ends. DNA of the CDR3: TGTGCCAGCAGCATCGGACCAGCGGGGGGCAATTCACCCCTCCACTTT. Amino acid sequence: CASSIGPAGGNSPLHF.

DNA for the CDR3: TGTGCCAGCAGCTCGCACCAGGGAGGCTATGGCTACACCTTC. This codes for CASSSHQGGYGYTF. The chain employs TRBV7-2 and TRBJ1-2; D is possibly TRBD1 (5 bases). Looked up from germline, CDR1 is SGHTA and CDR2 is FQGNSA. The V gene lost 4 bases and the J gene lost 4 bases, with 13 bases spanning the gap. The CDR3 runs 14 residues.

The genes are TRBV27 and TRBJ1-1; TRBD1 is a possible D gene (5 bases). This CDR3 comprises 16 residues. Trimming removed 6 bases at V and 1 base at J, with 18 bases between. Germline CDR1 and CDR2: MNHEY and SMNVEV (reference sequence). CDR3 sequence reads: CASSEALGRRNTEAFF. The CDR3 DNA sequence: TGTGCCAGCAGCGAGGCCTTGGGACGGCGGAACACTGAAGCTTTCTTT.

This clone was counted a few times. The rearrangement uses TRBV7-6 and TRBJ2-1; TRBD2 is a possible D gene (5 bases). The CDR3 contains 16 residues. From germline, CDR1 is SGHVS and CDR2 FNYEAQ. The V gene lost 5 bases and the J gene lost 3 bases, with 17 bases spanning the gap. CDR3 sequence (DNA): TGTGCCAGCAGCGCAGACCCTACAGCGGACTACAATGAGCAGTTCTTC. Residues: CASSADPTADYNEQFF.

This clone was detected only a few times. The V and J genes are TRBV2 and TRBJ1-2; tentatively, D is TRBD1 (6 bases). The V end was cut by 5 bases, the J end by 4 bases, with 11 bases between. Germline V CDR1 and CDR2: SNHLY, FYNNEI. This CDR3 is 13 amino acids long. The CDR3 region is CASSPLDSYGYTF. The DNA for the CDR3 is TGTGCCAGCAGTCCCCTGGACAGCTATGGCTACACCTTC.

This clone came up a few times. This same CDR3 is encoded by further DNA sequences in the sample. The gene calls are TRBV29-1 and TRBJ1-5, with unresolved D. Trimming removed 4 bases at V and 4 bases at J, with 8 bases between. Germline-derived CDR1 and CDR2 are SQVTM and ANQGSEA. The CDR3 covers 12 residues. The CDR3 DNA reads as TGCAGCGTTGGGCTAGGGAATCAGCCCCAGCATTTT. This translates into CSVGLGNQPQHF.

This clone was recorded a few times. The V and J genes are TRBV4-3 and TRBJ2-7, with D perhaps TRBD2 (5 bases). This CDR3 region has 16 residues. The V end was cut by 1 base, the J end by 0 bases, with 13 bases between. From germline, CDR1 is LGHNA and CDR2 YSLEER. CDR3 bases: TGCGCCAGCAGCCAAGTCCTCAAAGGGAGCTCCTACGAGCAGTACTTC. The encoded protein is CASSQVLKGSSYEQYF.